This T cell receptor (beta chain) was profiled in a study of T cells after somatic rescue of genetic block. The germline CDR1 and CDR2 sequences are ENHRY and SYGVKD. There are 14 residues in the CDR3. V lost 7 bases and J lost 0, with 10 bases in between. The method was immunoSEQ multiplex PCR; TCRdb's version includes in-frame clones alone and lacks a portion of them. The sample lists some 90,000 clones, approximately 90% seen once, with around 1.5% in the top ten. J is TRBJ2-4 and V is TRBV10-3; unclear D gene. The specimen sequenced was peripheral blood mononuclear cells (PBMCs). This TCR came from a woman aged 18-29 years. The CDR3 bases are TGTGCCATCACCGACCCTAAAGCCAAAAACATTCAGTACTTC. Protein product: CAITDPKAKNIQYF.